These T cell receptor beta chains were read from a single sample in a study of cytomegalovirus exposure and HLA in healthy donors. Libraries were prepared by immunoSEQ multiplex PCR; TCRdb keeps only in-frame clonotypes and omits some of them. The table records 90,000 to 130,000 clones, nearly 75% of them present only once. The sequencing input was PBMCs. These receptors all stem from a man between 25 and 39 years old in good health and CMV-seropositive. Each CDR3 is given with its conserved first and last residue. D genes are given only for firm matches. Expanded clones are given a class, and other clones once, few, many or no size at all.

TGTGCCAGCAGGGCTGGGCCGAACACTGAAGCTTTCTTT	CASRAGPNTEAFF	TRBJ1-1	few	-	TRBV5-4
TGTGCCAGCAGCTTAGGGGCAGGGAGGGTCAAAAACATTCAGTACTTC	CASSLGAGRVKNIQYF	TRBJ2-4	few	TRBD2	TRBV7-9
TGTGCCAGCAGCCCGCTCGCGGGGAATACTGAAGCTTTCTTT	CASSPLAGNTEAFF	TRBJ1-1	-	-	TRBV5-6
TGTGCCAGTAGTATCGGGGGAGCGGGGGGCAAGACAGATACGCAGTATTTT	CASSIGGAGGKTDTQYF	TRBJ2-3	-	TRBD2	TRBV19
TGCGCCAGCGGACCCGGGACAGGGATATCGGAGACCCAGTACTTC	CASGPGTGISETQYF	TRBJ2-5	-	TRBD1	TRBV5-1
TGTTCCAGCAGGGAACAGGGGTACGAGCAGTACTTC	CSSREQGYEQYF	TRBJ2-7	-	TRBD1	TRBV7-9
TGTTCCAGCAGACCACAGGGGACTAACACTGAAGCTTTCTTT	CSSRPQGTNTEAFF	TRBJ1-1	-	TRBD1	TRBV7-9
TGCGCCAGCAGCTTGGTTACAGGGGAGGAAGCTTTCTTT	CASSLVTGEEAFF	TRBJ1-1	-	TRBD1	TRBV5-1
TGTGCCAGTAGTATAGCGGGGGGGCTTGGTGAGCAGTTCTTC	CASSIAGGLGEQFF	TRBJ2-1	medium-sized	TRBD2	TRBV19
TGCGCCAGCAGCGACGGGACAGGGGGGCGAGAGCAGTACTTC	CASSDGTGGREQYF	TRBJ2-5	-	TRBD1	TRBV5-1
TGTGCCAGCAGCTTGGGCAGGCTGTCTGGGGCCAACGTCCTGACTTTC	CASSLGRLSGANVLTF	TRBJ2-6	-	-	TRBV7-8
TGTGCCAGCAGTTACTGGCTAGGGGGATACGAGCAGTACTTC	CASSYWLGGYEQYF	TRBJ2-7	-	-	TRBV6-5
TGTGCCAGCAGGGTGGACCTAGGGGGGGGTCAGCCCCAGCATTTT	CASRVDLGGGQPQHF	TRBJ1-5	-	-	TRBV6-1
TGTGCCAGCAGCCAAGTCCTTGGGGTAGTCGGGGCTGGAAACACCATATATTTT	CASSQVLGVVGAGNTIYF	TRBJ1-3	once	-	TRBV14
TGTGCCAGCAGTCCCGCGCAGGGGCGGTACGAGCAGTACTTC	CASSPAQGRYEQYF	TRBJ2-7	-	-	TRBV27
TGTGCCAGCAGCTTGGTACAGGGACAGAGCTATGGCTACACCTTC	CASSLVQGQSYGYTF	TRBJ1-2	few	TRBD1	TRBV5-4
TGTGCCAGCGCCGGACGGGGAGCTAACTATGGCTACACCTTC	CASAGRGANYGYTF	TRBJ1-2	-	-	TRBV13
TGTGCCAGCAGTGAATCGACCAGCGTGCTAAATTCACCCCTCCACTTT	CASSESTSVLNSPLHF	TRBJ1-6	-	-	TRBV6-1
TGCGCCAGCAGCAGAGAACCCTCCTACAATGAGCAGTTCTTC	CASSREPSYNEQFF	TRBJ2-1	-	-	TRBV5-1
TGCAGCGTCCTCGGTGATTTTTCGAGGGATGGCTACCCCTTC	CSVLGDFSRDGYPF	TRBJ1-2	-	-	TRBV29-1
TGTGCCAGCAGCCCAGGACAGGGAAACTATGGCTACACCTTC	CASSPGQGNYGYTF	TRBJ1-2	-	TRBD1	TRBV7-3
TGTGCCAGCCAGGAGACAGGGAGAAACGCTGAAGCTTTCTTT	CASQETGRNAEAFF	TRBJ1-1	-	TRBD1	TRBV6-1
TGTGCCTGGATAAAGGCAGGCTCCTACGAGCAGTACTTC	CAWIKAGSYEQYF	TRBJ2-7	-	-	TRBV30
TGTGCCAGCAGTTACCTGGACAGGGGAAAAACTGAAGCTTCCTTT	CASSYLDRGKTEASF	TRBJ1-1	-	TRBD1	TRBV6-6
TGTGCCAGTAGTACCCCCCGGGACAACAACTATGGCTACACCTTC	CASSTPRDNNYGYTF	TRBJ1-2	-	-	TRBV19
TGTGCCAGCAGTTCCGGTCCCACTAGCACAGATACGCAGTATTTT	CASSSGPTSTDTQYF	TRBJ2-3	-	-	TRBV28
TGTGCCAGCAGCCCGGAGGGACAGGGGGGATCACCCCTCCACTTT	CASSPEGQGGSPLHF	TRBJ1-6	-	TRBD1	TRBV14
TGTGCCAGCAGCGGACAGGCCAACACTGAAGCTTTCTTT	CASSGQANTEAFF	TRBJ1-1	-	TRBD1	TRBV7-2
TGTGCCTGGGAACCTCGGACAGGGGGCATCTCTGGCTACACCTTC	CAWEPRTGGISGYTF	TRBJ1-2	-	TRBD1	TRBV30
TGTGCCAGCAGAAAACCAGGGGGCTCTGGAAACACCATATATTTT	CASRKPGGSGNTIYF	TRBJ1-3	-	TRBD1	TRBV11-2
TGTGCCAGCTCACCAGGACTCGCCGGCGAGACCCAGTACTTC	CASSPGLAGETQYF	TRBJ2-5	-	-	TRBV18
TGTGCCAGCAGCCAAGACAGGGGAGAGACCCAGTACTTC	CASSQDRGETQYF	TRBJ2-5	-	TRBD1	TRBV28
TGTGCCAGCAAACTCTCGGCAGGGAACAATGAGCAGTTCTTC	CASKLSAGNNEQFF	TRBJ2-1	-	-	TRBV27
TGCGCCAGCAGCTCAGGGGGTGATACAGATACGCAGTATTTT	CASSSGGDTDTQYF	TRBJ2-3	-	TRBD1	TRBV5-1
TGTGCCACTAACCAGGACAGGGGGAACACTGAAGCTTTCTTT	CATNQDRGNTEAFF	TRBJ1-1	-	TRBD1	TRBV2
TGTGCCATCCGGGGAGACACTGAAGCTTTCTTT	CAIRGDTEAFF	TRBJ1-1	few	-	TRBV10-3
TGTGCCAGCAGTCCCCAGGGGGACTATGGCTACACCTTC	CASSPQGDYGYTF	TRBJ1-2	-	TRBD1	TRBV6-5
TGTGCCAGTACCCTACAGGGGGGCTACAATGAGCAGTTCTTC	CASTLQGGYNEQFF	TRBJ2-1	-	TRBD1	TRBV19
TGTGCCAGCAGCGCGGACAGGGGGCACAATGAGCAGTTCTTC	CASSADRGHNEQFF	TRBJ2-1	-	TRBD1	TRBV9
TGTGCCAGCAGCGTAACCGGGACAGGGAATACTGGAAACACCATATATTTT	CASSVTGTGNTGNTIYF	TRBJ1-3	-	TRBD1	TRBV9
TGTGCCAGCAGCTTAGCTGACAGGCCGAATTCACCCCTCCACTTT	CASSLADRPNSPLHF	TRBJ1-6	-	-	TRBV7-2
TGTGCCAGCAGCTTCGGTTCAAACACCGGGGAGCTGTTTTTT	CASSFGSNTGELFF	TRBJ2-2	-	-	TRBV7-3
TGTGCCAGCAGACAGGGACAAATTACCGGGGAGCTGTTTTTT	CASRQGQITGELFF	TRBJ2-2	-	-	TRBV11-3
TGTGCCAGCAGCGCGGGGTTACCCCAAGAGACCCAGTACTTC	CASSAGLPQETQYF	TRBJ2-5	-	-	TRBV5-4
TGTGCCAGCAGCCACCCCGCAGGGACTAGCCGGACGCCGGGCTACGAGCAGTACTTC	CASSHPAGTSRTPGYEQYF	TRBJ2-7	-	TRBD2	TRBV28